This T cell receptor (beta chain) is drawn from a study of identical twins. This clonotype has a handful of counts. At one boundary the junction diverges from the germline segment, which might be a read error. TCRdb recomputed calls from the 5' RACE reads with MiXCR, one row per CDR3 protein. The table records roughly 690,000 distinct CDR3 sequences, around 20% of them present only once. This CDR3 comprises 12 residues. Germline CDR1 DFQATT, CDR2 SNEGSKA (reference sequence). The same sample was also studied in work on T cells expressing NK-cell markers.

The origin of this receptor is a woman between 18 and 30 years old in good health. The sequenced sample was PBMCs. This chain uses TRBV20-1 with TRBJ2-4; 12 bases match TRBD2. The DNA for the CDR3 is TGCAGAGCTAGCGGGGGGGCAGACATTCAGTACTTC. Translating it yields CRASGGADIQYF.